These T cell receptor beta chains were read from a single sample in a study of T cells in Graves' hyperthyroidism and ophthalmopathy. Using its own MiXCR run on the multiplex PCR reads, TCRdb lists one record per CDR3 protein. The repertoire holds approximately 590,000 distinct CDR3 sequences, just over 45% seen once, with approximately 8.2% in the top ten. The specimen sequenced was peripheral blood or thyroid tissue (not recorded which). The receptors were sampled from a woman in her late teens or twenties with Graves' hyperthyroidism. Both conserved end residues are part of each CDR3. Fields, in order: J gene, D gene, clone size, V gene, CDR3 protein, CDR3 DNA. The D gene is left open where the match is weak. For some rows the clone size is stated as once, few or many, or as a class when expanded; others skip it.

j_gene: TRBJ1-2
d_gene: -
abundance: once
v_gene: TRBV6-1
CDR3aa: CASSQDPIGKSYTF
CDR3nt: TGTGCCAGCAGCCAGGACCCGATAGGGAAAAGCTACACCTTC

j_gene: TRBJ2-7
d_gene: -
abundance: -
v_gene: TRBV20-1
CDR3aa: CSAQTKPYEQYF
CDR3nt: TGCAGTGCGCAGACTAAACCCTACGAGCAGTACTTC

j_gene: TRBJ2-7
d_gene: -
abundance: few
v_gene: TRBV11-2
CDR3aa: CASTLLVREQYF
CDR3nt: TGTGCCAGCACCTTATTGGTTCGAGAGCAGTACTTC

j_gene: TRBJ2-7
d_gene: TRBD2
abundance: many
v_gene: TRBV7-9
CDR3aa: CAGFTSGRVLF
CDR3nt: TGTGCCGGATTTACGAGCGGGAGGGTATTATTC

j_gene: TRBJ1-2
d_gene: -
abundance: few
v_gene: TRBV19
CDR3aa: CASSEAYRADGYGYTF
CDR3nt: TGTGCCAGCAGCGAGGCCTACAGGGCGGACGGCTATGGCTACACCTTC

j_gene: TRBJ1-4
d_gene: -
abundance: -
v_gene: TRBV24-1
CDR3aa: CATSGGRDPNEKLFF
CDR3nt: TGTGCCACCAGTGGTGGCAGGGATCCTAATGAAAAACTGTTTTTT

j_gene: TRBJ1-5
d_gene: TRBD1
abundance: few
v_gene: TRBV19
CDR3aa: CASSVTGRNQPQHF
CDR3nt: TGTGCCAGTAGTGTGACAGGGCGTAATCAGCCCCAGCATTTT

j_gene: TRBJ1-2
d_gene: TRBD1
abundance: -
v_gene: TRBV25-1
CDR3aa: CASSGQGLHGYTF
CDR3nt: TGTGCCTCCTCGGGACAGGGGTTGCATGGCTACACCTTC

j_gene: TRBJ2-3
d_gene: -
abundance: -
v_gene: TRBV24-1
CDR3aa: CATSDSRLNTDTQYF
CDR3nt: TGTGCCACCAGTGATTCGCGCCTCAATACAGATACGCAGTATTTT

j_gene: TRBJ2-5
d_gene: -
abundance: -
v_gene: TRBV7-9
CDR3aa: CASSSKEGRDETQYF
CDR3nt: TGTGCCAGCAGCTCGAAAGAGGGGCGCGATGAGACCCAGTACTTC

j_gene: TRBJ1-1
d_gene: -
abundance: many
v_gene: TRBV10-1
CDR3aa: CASSERAGANTEAFF
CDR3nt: TGCGCCAGCAGTGAGCGGGCAGGGGCGAACACTGAAGCTTTCTTT

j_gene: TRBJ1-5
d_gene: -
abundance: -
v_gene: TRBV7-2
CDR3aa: CASSLDQGTQPQHF
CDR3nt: TGTGCCAGCAGCTTGGATCAGGGGACCCAGCCCCAGCATTTT

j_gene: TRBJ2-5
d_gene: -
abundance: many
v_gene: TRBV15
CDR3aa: CATSRDSETQYF
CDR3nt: TGTGCCACCAGCAGAGACTCGGAGACCCAGTACTTC

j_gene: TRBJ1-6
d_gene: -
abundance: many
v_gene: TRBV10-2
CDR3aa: CASSESAAVNSPLHF
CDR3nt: TGCGCCAGCAGTGAGTCTGCCGCAGTGAATTCACCCCTCCACTTT

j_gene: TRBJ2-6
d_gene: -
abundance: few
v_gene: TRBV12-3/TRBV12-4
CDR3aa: CASSFSTRDANVLTF
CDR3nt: TGTGCCAGCAGTTTCAGTACACGGGACGCCAACGTCCTGACTTTC

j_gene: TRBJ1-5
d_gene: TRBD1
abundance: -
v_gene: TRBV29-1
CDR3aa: CSRGQGRDQPQHF
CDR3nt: TGCAGCCGAGGACAGGGAAGGGATCAGCCCCAGCATTTT

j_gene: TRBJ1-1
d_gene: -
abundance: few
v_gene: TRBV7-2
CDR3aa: CASSKQQGYTEAFF
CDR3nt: TGTGCCAGCAGCAAACAACAGGGCTACACTGAAGCTTTCTTT

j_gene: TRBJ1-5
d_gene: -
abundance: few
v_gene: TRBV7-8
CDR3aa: CASSLGGGDSNQPQHF
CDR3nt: TGTGCCAGCAGCTTAGGGGGAGGAGATAGCAATCAGCCCCAGCATTTT

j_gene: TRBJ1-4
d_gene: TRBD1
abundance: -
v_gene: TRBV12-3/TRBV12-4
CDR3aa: CASRLQGGATNEKLFF
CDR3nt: TGTGCCAGCAGGTTACAGGGGGGTGCAACTAATGAAAAACTGTTTTTT

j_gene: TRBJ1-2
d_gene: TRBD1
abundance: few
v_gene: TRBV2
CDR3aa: CASSPYRGGPGGYTF
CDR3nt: TGTGCCAGCAGTCCTTACAGGGGCGGCCCTGGGGGCTACACCTTC

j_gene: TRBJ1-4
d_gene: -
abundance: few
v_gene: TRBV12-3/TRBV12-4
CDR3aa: CASSFHLLAGKTF
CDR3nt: TGTGCCAGCAGTTTCCATTTGTTGGCGGGGAAGACTTTT

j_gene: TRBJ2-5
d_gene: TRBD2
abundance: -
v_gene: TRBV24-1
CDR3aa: CATSGWGLAGGETQYF
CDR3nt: TGTGCCACCAGTGGTTGGGGACTAGCGGGAGGAGAGACCCAGTACTTC

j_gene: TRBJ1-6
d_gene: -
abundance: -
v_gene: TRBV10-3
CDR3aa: CAINPGVDSPLHF
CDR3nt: TGTGCCATCAATCCGGGGGTTGATTCACCCCTCCACTTT

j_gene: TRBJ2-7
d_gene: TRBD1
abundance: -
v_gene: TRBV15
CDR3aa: CATSRSRTGFHEQYF
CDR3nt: TGTGCCACCAGCAGGTCCCGGACAGGGTTCCACGAGCAGTACTTC

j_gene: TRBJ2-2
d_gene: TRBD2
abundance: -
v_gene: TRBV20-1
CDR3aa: CSARESGLAYTGELFF
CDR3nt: TGCAGTGCTAGAGAATCTGGACTAGCGTACACCGGGGAGCTGTTTTTT

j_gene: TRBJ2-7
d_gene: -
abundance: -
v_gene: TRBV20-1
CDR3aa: CSAGAGMSYEQYF
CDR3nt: TGCAGTGCTGGGGCGGGAATGTCCTACGAGCAGTACTTC

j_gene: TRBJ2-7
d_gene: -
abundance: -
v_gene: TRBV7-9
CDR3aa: CARNGQYF
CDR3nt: TGTGCCAGAAACGGGCAGTACTTC

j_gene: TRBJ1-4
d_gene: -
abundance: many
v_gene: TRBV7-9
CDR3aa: CASTLNRENEKLFF
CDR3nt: TGTGCCAGCACCTTGAACAGGGAAAATGAAAAACTGTTTTTT

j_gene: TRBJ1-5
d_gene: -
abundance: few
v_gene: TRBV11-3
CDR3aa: CASRESGPNQPQHF
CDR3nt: TGTGCCAGCAGAGAGTCGGGCCCCAATCAGCCCCAGCATTTT

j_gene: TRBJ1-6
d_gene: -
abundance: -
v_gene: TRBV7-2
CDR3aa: CASSPWDNQNNSPLHF
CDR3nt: TGCGCCAGCAGCCCGTGGGACAACCAGAACAATTCACCCCTCCACTTT

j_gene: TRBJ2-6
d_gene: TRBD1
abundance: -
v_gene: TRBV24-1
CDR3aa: CATSDEPGQLYEGSGANVLTF
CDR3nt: TGTGCCACCAGTGACGAACCGGGACAGCTATATGAAGGCTCTGGGGCCAACGTCCTGACTTTC

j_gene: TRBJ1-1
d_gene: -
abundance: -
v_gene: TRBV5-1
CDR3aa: CASSLVAGGSGEAFF
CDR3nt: TGCGCCAGCAGCTTGGTAGCAGGCGGTTCCGGTGAAGCTTTCTTT

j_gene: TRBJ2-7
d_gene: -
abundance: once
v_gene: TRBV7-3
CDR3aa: CASSQGPGTQSSYEQYF
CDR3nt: TGCGCCAGCAGCCAAGGCCCTGGGACTCAGAGCTCCTACGAACAGTACTTC

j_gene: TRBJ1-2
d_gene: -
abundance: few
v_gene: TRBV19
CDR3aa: CASSMGTGRTPNYGYTF
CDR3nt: TGTGCCAGTAGTATGGGAACAGGTCGCACCCCTAACTATGGCTACACCTTC

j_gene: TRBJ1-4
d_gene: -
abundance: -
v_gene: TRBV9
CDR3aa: CASSGGGKLFF
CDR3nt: TGTGCCAGCAGCGGGGGGGGAAAACTGTTTTTT

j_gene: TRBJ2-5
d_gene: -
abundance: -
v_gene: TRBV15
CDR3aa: CATSRAKGLSGAGEETQYF
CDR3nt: TGTGCCACCAGCAGAGCGAAGGGTCTAAGTGGGGCAGGGGAGGAGACCCAGTACTTC

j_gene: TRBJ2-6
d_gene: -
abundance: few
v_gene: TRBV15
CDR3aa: CATSGTQGHSGANVLTF
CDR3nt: TGTGCCACCAGCGGCACGCAGGGACACTCTGGGGCCAACGTCCTGACTTTC

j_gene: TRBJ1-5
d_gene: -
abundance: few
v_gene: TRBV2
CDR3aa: CASSLAHGSDQPQHF
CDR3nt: TGTGCCAGCAGTTTAGCGCACGGGTCAGATCAGCCCCAGCATTTT

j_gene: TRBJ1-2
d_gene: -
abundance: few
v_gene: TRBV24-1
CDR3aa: CASSDGGGWGLYTF
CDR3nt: TGTGCCAGCAGTGATGGGGGAGGATGGGGGCTCTACACCTTC

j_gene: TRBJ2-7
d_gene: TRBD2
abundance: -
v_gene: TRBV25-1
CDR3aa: CASGLADQFSYEQYF
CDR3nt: TGTGCCAGCGGACTAGCGGACCAATTCTCCTACGAGCAGTACTTC

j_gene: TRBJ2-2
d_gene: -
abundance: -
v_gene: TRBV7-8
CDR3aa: CASSPRPANTGELFF
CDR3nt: TGTGCCAGCTCACCAAGACCCGCGAACACCGGGGAGCTGTTTTTT

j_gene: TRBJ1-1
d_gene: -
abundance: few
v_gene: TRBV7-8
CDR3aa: CASSPLAGLPNTEAFF
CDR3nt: TGTGCCAGCAGCCCACTGGCAGGGCTCCCGAACACTGAAGCTTTCTTT

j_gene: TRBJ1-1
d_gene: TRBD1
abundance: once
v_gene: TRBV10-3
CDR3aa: CASSQAGTAFNTEAFF
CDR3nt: TGTGCCAGCAGCCAGGCCGGGACAGCCTTCAACACTGAAGCTTTCTTT

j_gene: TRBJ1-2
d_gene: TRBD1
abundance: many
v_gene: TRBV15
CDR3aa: CATSRPTGTGGDYGYTF
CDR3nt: TGTGCCACCAGCAGGCCGACCGGGACAGGGGGCGACTATGGCTACACCTTC

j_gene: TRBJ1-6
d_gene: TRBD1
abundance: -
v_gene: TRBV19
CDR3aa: CASSTPGTGVSPLHF
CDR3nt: TGTGCCAGTAGTACCCCCGGGACAGGGGTATCACCCCTCCACTTT

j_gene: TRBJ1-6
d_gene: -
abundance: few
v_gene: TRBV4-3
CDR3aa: CASSQQGHSPLHF
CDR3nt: TGCGCCAGCAGCCAGCAAGGGCATTCACCCCTCCACTTT

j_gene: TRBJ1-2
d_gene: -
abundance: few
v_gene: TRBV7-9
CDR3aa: CASSRDYYGYTF
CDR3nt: TGTGCCAGCAGCAGGGATTATTATGGCTACACCTTC

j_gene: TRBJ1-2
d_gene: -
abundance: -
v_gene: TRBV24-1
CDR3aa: CATSDPRTDGYTF
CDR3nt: TGTGCCACCAGTGATCCCAGGACAGATGGCTACACCTTC

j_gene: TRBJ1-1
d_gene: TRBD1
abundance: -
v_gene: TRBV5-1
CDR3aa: CASSLAGTGALNTEAFF
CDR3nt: TGCGCCAGCAGCTTGGCCGGGACAGGGGCCCTGAACACTGAAGCTTTCTTT

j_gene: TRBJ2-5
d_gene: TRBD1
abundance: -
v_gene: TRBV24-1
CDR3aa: CATSKGQGDQETQYF
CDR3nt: TGTGCCACCAGTAAGGGACAGGGAGACCAAGAGACCCAGTACTTC

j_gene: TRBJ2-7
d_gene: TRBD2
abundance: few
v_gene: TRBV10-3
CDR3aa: CAISDGTSGRNYEQYF
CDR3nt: TGTGCCATCAGTGATGGGACTAGCGGGAGAAATTACGAGCAGTACTTC

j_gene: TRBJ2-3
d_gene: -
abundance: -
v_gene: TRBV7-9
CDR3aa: CASSLSGDGTDTQYF
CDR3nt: TGTGCCAGCAGCTTATCAGGAGACGGCACAGATACGCAGTATTTT

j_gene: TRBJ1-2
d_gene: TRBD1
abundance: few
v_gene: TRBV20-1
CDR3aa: CSAQQGAQSYGYTF
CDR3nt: TGCAGTGCTCAACAGGGGGCGCAGAGCTATGGCTACACCTTC

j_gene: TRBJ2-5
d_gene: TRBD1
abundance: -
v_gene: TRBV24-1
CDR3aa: CATPPRTGDQETQYF
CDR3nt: TGTGCCACCCCTCCTAGGACAGGGGATCAAGAGACCCAGTACTTC

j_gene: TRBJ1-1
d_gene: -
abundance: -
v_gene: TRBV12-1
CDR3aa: CASSFYRGFSTEAFF
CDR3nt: TGTGCCAGCAGCTTTTACAGGGGGTTTAGCACTGAAGCTTTCTTT

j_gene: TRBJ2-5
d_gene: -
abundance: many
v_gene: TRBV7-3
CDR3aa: CASSLWGEETQYF
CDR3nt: TGTGCCAGCAGCTTATGGGGGGAAGAGACCCAGTACTTC

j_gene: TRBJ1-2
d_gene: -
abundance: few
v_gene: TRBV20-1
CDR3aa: CSGGGANYGYTF
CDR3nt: TGCAGTGGAGGGGGGGCTAACTATGGCTACACCTTC

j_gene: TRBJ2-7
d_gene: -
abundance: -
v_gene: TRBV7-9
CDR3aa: CASSLQGAGGLEEQYF
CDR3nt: TGTGCCAGCAGCTTACAGGGGGCGGGAGGGCTAGAAGAGCAGTACTTC

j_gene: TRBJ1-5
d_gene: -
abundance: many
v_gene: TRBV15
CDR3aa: CATSRDRGKGQPQHF
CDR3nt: TGTGCCACCAGCAGAGATCGGGGGAAGGGTCAGCCCCAGCATTTT

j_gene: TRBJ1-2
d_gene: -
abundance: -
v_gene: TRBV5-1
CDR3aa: CASVGGDTF
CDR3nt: TGCGCCAGCGTGGGAGGCGACACCTTC